This entry features one T cell receptor (beta chain) sequence. These data originate in a study of blood T cell repertoires in COVID-19. Study-wide context: Whether acute or convalescent, the COVID-19 samples came from the United States, Italy and Spain. Sources were T cells, B-cell-depleted T cells, or PBMCs; the material itself was cDNA or gDNA.

In the original processing: Reference gene primers were amplified, and this amplification served to estimate nucleated cell counts. Data came from immunoSEQ multiplex PCR; TCRdb stores just in-frame clones and leaves some out. The V and J calls and clone size were taken over from that table, and D and trimming were inferred from the DNA. The sample lists some 120,000 clones, around four fifths seen once, with around 18% in the top ten. In germline, CDR1 is PRHDT, CDR2 FYEKMQ (reference sequence). V lost 2 bases, J lost 1 base, and 4 bases stayed unmatched. The CDR3 contains 15 residues. This receptor was identified in a man older than 75 with acute or convalescent COVID-19. Sample: peripheral blood. The chain is built from TRBV13 and TRBJ2-5; 7 bases are a match to TRBD2. Written as DNA, the CDR3 is TGTGCCAGCAGCTTACGGGAGGCAGGCCAAGAGACCCAGTACTTC. Protein sequence: CASSLREAGQETQYF.